One TCR beta chain is described in this entry. This sample stems from a study of blood T cell repertoires in COVID-19. Study background: Material from acute and convalescent COVID-19 was sourced from the United States, Italy and Spain. Sample material is recorded as cDNA or gDNA derived from T cells, B-cell-depleted T cells, or PBMCs.

In the original analysis: Reference gene primer amplification yielded estimated nucleated cell counts. Clones were read by immunoSEQ multiplex PCR, and TCRdb kept only the in-frame ones, dropping some. Clonal size and the V and J genes are those of that table, whereas D and trimming came from the DNA. Here the sample spans 120,000 or so clones, around 80% being singletons. This CDR3 region has 17 residues. Germline assignment: CDR1 SEHNR and CDR2 FQNEAQ (reference sequence). V lost 1 base, J lost 1 base, and 10 bases stayed unmatched. The sample was peripheral blood. The source of this sequence is a man between 65 and 80 years old with acute or convalescent COVID-19. The V call is TRBV7-9, the J call TRBJ2-7, with TRBD1 identical over 7 bases. In DNA form, the CDR3 reads TGTGCCAGCAGCTTAGGCGCCTGGGGGACAGATTCCTACGAGCAGTACTTC. Translation gives CASSLGAWGTDSYEQYF.